This T cell receptor (beta chain) was identified during a study of blood T cell repertoires in COVID-19. Data came from immunoSEQ multiplex PCR; TCRdb stores just in-frame clones and leaves some out. The sample lists 150,000 to 200,000 clones, roughly three quarters occurring once. The trim removed 6 bases at V and 4 bases at J, leaving 3 bases unmatched. The CDR3 runs to 13 residues. Germline lookup yields CDR1 MNHEY and CDR2 SMNVEV (reference sequence). The receptor comes from a woman aged 50 to 60 with acute COVID-19. The source material was PBMCs or T cells enriched from blood (not recorded which). This sequence joins TRBV27 and TRBJ1-5; 7 bases align to TRBD1. Written as DNA, the CDR3 is TGTGCCAGCAGACAGGGGTCGAATCAGCCCCAGCATTTT. It encodes CASRQGSNQPQHF.